The clone carrying this TCR beta chain was recorded only once. As processed by the authors: How many nucleated cells were present was estimated from reference gene primer amplification. Profiling relied on immunoSEQ multiplex PCR, and the TCRdb table lists in-frame clones only, not all of them. V, J and clone size are those of that table, while D and trimming were read from the DNA. The sample has about 200,000 clones; over 80% are singletons. These data come from a study of blood T cell repertoires in COVID-19. Study-level background: The United States, Italy and Spain provided the acute and convalescent COVID-19 samples. Sources were T cells, B-cell-depleted T cells, or PBMCs; the material itself was cDNA or gDNA.

The CDR3 is made up of 15 amino acids. The germline V gene has CDR1 LNHDA and CDR2 SQIVND (reference sequence). J was trimmed by 1 base and V by 6 bases; bases with no gene match: 7. Followed longitudinally, the Seattle patients had been enrolled during active infection. This rearrangement joins TRBV19 to TRBJ1-2; 8 bases match TRBD1. This clonotype was sampled from a man between 60 and 75 years old with COVID-19, enrolled during active disease. Sequencing was carried out using peripheral blood. The CDR3 region has the DNA TGTGCCAGTAGGAGCCCAGGGGGCTTTAACTATGGCTACACCTTC. Its protein is CASRSPGGFNYGYTF. Together with reference TRBV19 and TRBJ1-2, the CDR3 gives the full variable domain: DGGITQSPKYLFRKEGQNVTLSCEQNLNHDAMYWYRQDPGQGLRLIYYSQIVNDFQKGDIAEGYSVSREKKESFPLTVTSAQKNPTAFYLCASRSPGGFNYGYTFGSGTRLTVV.